The 5 T cell receptor beta chains below all came from one sample that was sequenced in a study of beta chain features in type 1 diabetes. Isolated RNA was reverse transcribed in full, so expressed TCRB transcripts were sequenced. Only in-frame clones appear in the TCRdb table, and some are missing; sequencing was by immunoSEQ multiplex PCR. This table has nearly 250,000 clones, under 70% appearing once. What was sequenced was naive CD4+ T cells from blood. The receptor set was obtained from a man aged 25 to 40 in good health.

This chain joins TRBV30 and TRBJ2-3, with 7 positions matching TRBD2. CDR1 GTSNPN and CDR2 SVGIG come from the germline V gene (reference sequence). V lost 2 bases, J lost 6 bases, and 8 bases stayed unmatched. The CDR3 has 14 amino acids. The CDR3 DNA reads TGTGCCTGGAGTAGGACTAGTGACATGGATACGCAGTATTTT. Translation: CAWSRTSDMDTQYF.

The rearrangement links TRBV9 to TRBJ2-5; tentatively, D is TRBD2 (6 bases). Germline CDR1 and CDR2: SGDLS and YYNGEE. The ends were cut back, 4 bases at V and 4 bases at J, with 17 bases in the middle. This CDR3 is built from 15 residues. The DNA of the CDR3 is TGTGCCAGCAGCTCTCGGGGACTGCGGGCAGAGACCCAGTACTTC. Translating gives CASSSRGLRAETQYF. The entire variable domain, with the rest obtained from reference TRBV9 and TRBJ2-5, is as follows: DSGVTQTPKHLITATGQRVTLRCSPRSGDLSVYWYQQSLDQGLQFLIQYYNGEERAKGNILERFSAQQFPDLHSELNLSSLELGDSALYFCASSSRGLRAETQYFGPGTRLLVL.

Details on this clone: An end of the junction differs from the germline gene, which may be a read error. The chain has TRBV7-9 and TRBJ1-4, with 7 nucleotides matching TRBD1. Germline V lookup: CDR1 SEHNR, CDR2 FQNEAQ (reference sequence). This CDR3 region has 15 residues. CDR3 sequence: CASTLQGQGNEKLFF. The CDR3 region has the DNA TGTGCCAGCACCTTACAGGGGCAGGGTAATGAAAAACTGTTTTTT.

Regarding this clone: Distinct nucleotide sequences in the sample also encode this CDR3. The chain couples TRBV30 to TRBJ1-2; no clear D gene. Germline CDR1 and CDR2: GTSNPN and SVGIG (reference sequence). The CDR3 covers 11 residues. Trimming removed 4 bases from V and 5 bases from J, with 8 bases in between. The chain's CDR3 is CAWNRDYGYTF. CDR3 nucleotides: TGTGCCTGGAATCGAGATTATGGCTACACCTTC.

This chain uses TRBV7-2 with TRBJ2-3; 8 nucleotides agree with TRBD2. The ends lost 5 bases at V and 4 bases at J; junction bases unmatched: 5. Germline loops: CDR1 SGHTA, CDR2 FQGNSA. This CDR3 spans 14 amino acids. CDR3 sequence reads: CASSPRLAPDTQYF. CDR3 DNA sequence: TGTGCCAGCAGCCCCCGACTAGCGCCAGATACGCAGTATTTT.